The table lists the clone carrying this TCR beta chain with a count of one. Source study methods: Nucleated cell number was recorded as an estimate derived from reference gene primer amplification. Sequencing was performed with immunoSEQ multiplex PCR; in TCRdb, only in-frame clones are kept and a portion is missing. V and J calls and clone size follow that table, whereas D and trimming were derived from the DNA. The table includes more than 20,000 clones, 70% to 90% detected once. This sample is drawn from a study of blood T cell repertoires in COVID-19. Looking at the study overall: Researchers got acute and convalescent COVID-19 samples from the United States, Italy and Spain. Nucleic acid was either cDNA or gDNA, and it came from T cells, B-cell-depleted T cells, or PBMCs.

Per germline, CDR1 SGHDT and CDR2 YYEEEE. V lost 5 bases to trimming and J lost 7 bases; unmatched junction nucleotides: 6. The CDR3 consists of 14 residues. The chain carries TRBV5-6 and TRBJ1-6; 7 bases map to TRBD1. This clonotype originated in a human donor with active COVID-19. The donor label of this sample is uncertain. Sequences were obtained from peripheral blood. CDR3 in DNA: TGTGCCAGCAGTCCCGGGACAGTCAATTCACCCCTCCACTTT. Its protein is CASSPGTVNSPLHF.